Presented here are 15 T cell receptor beta chains from one specimen sequenced in a study of T cells after yellow fever vaccination. TCRdb ran MiXCR on the 5' RACE reads and lists one entry per CDR3 protein. The sample yields some 340,000 distinct CDR3 sequences, roughly 10% seen once. Here the sequenced sample was CD4+ T cells sorted from PBMCs, taken 45 days after the yellow fever booster vaccination. The receptors come from a man aged 18 to 30 who received the YFV17D yellow fever vaccine.

This clonotype was counted ten times or more. V gene TRBV21-1 combines with J gene TRBJ2-1; the table's D gene call, TRBD1, was not cross checked with the DNA. TRBV21-1 is noted as a pseudogene. The CDR3 spans 17 residues. The CDR3 DNA follows: TGTGCCAGCAGCAAAGGCTCGGGACAGTCCATGAGTGGTGAGCAGTTCTTC. It is translated as CASSKGSGQSMSGEQFF.

This clonotype has more than one count but fewer than ten. V and J are TRBV6-2 or TRBV6-3 and TRBJ1-1; D is undetermined. Looked up from germline, CDR1 is MNHEY and CDR2 is SVGEGT. The CDR3 consists of 13 residues. V gave up 3 bases and J gave up 1 base, with 6 bases separating them. The CDR3 here is CASSYFGNTEAFF. Here the CDR3 DNA reads TGTGCCAGCAGTTATTTTGGGAACACTGAAGCTTTCTTT.

J is TRBJ1-2 and V is TRBV10-3; unclear D gene. The CDR3 extends over 13 amino acids. The germline CDR1 and CDR2 sequences are ENHRY and SYGVKD. Trimming took 3 bases from V and 5 from J, leaving 10 bases between them. In DNA, the CDR3 is TGTGCCATCAGTGAATCAGTCATATATGGCTACACCTTC. Protein sequence: CAISESVIYGYTF.

The chain recombines TRBV7-2 with TRBJ2-4; D is possibly TRBD1 (7 bases). Trimming removed 8 bases at V and 1 base at J, with 15 bases between. The CDR3 consists of 15 residues. CDR1 is SGHTA, CDR2 FQGNSA, per germline. The CDR3 protein is CASLEGAGAKNIQYF. DNA for the CDR3: TGTGCCAGCTTGGAGGGGGCAGGGGCCAAAAACATTCAGTACTTC.

The chain has TRBV19 and TRBJ2-5; D could derive from TRBD1 or TRBD2 (5 bases each). V was shortened by 3 bases and J by 4 bases, with 9 bases between the two germline ends. Germline V gene lookup returns CDR1 LNHDA and CDR2 SQIVND (reference sequence). The CDR3 is 13 amino acids. The CDR3 bases are TGTGCCAGTAGTATGGGGGAACGAGAGACCCAGTACTTC. Its protein is CASSMGERETQYF.

The sample holds many counts of this clonotype. The CDR3, as DNA: TGTGCCAGCAGTTTTGGCGGAGGCTATGGCTACACCTTC. It is translated as CASSFGGGYGYTF. This rearrangement joins TRBV27 to TRBJ1-2; D remains unclear. Trimming took 3 bases from V and 4 from J, leaving 9 bases between them. Germline V gene sequence: CDR1 MNHEY, CDR2 SMNVEV (reference sequence). The CDR3 length is 13 residues.

Turning to this clonotype: The junction shows a germline mismatch at one end, possibly a read error. This rearrangement joins TRBV6-6 to TRBJ2-5, with D perhaps given as TRBD1 or TRBD2 (5 bases each). CDR1 MNHNY and CDR2 SVGAGI come from the germline V gene (reference sequence). The CDR3 extends over 13 amino acids. CDR3 coding DNA: TGTTCCAGCGGAGAACTGGGGCGGGAGACCCAGTACTTC. The encoded protein is CSSGELGRETQYF.

This clonotype was observed a few times. The rearrangement uses TRBV6-2 or TRBV6-3 and TRBJ2-7; D gene unclear. CDR1 and CDR2 from the germline V gene are MNHEY and SVGEGT. This CDR3 comprises 10 residues. The V gene lost 4 bases and the J gene lost 3 bases, with 1 base spanning the gap. Here the CDR3 DNA reads TGTGCCAGCAGTTTCTACGAGCAGTACGTC. This translates into CASSFYEQYV.

This chain links TRBV2 with TRBJ2-7; 8 bases agree with TRBD1. The length of the CDR3 is 16 residues. The J segment lost 6 bases and the V segment lost 3 bases, leaving 13 bases of the junction unmatched. Germline V gene sequence: CDR1 SNHLY, CDR2 FYNNEI. This CDR3 reads CASSDRGWSGGGEQYV. DNA of the CDR3: TGTGCCAGCAGTGACAGGGGATGGTCAGGGGGCGGCGAGCAGTACGTC.

This chain connects TRBV20-1 to TRBJ2-1, with 16 nucleotides matching TRBD2. The CDR3 sequence is 15 residues long. Per the germline V gene, CDR1 is DFQATT and CDR2 is SNEGSKA (reference sequence). V was clipped by 2 bases and J by 7 bases; unmatched bases: 2. CDR3: CSARSGLAGGNEQFF. CDR3 DNA: TGCAGTGCTAGATCGGGACTAGCGGGGGGGAATGAGCAGTTCTTC.

A few counts support this clonotype. The chain links TRBV12-3 or TRBV12-4 to TRBJ1-6; D unclear. Trimming removed 6 bases at V and 4 bases at J, with 4 bases between. CDR3 size: 12 residues. The CDR3 nucleotides are TGTGCCAGCAGGGGGTATAATTCACCCCTCCACTTT. Its translation is CASRGYNSPLHF.

This clonotype showed up just a few times. V is TRBV9 and J is TRBJ2-3; 10 bases agree with TRBD2. The CDR3 consists of 15 residues. Germline V gives CDR1 SGDLS, CDR2 YYNGEE. The J segment lost 4 bases and the V segment lost 6 bases, leaving 8 bases of the junction unmatched. CDR3 region: CASKETLAGPDTQYF. CDR3 sequence (DNA): TGTGCCAGCAAGGAGACACTAGCGGGACCAGATACGCAGTATTTT.

The V call is TRBV7-2, the J call TRBJ2-7; 10 positions match TRBD2. The germline V gene has CDR1 SGHTA and CDR2 FQGNSA. The length of the CDR3 is 14 residues. V shed 3 bases, J shed 4 bases, and the junction held 3 bases outside the gene matches. CDR3 sequence reads: CASSFASGGYEQYF. Here the CDR3 DNA reads TGTGCCAGCAGCTTTGCTAGCGGGGGTTACGAGCAGTACTTC.

This clonotype was detected a few times. This chain uses TRBV4-2 with TRBJ2-1; possibly TRBD2 for D (5 bases). The CDR3 loop spans 16 amino acids. Germline assignment: CDR1 LGHNA and CDR2 YNFKEQ. V lost 1 base to trimming and J lost 2 bases, with 12 bases between them. The CDR3 loop is CASSQGLHETYNEQFF. DNA for the CDR3: TGTGCCAGCAGCCAAGGACTACACGAAACCTACAATGAGCAGTTCTTC.

CDR3 DNA sequence: TGTGCCAGCAGCCAAAAACCCCCGGGACACCGGAGGGGAGAGCAGTTCTTC. This sequence encodes CASSQKPPGHRRGEQFF. This rearrangement joins TRBV11-1 to TRBJ2-1; D could derive from TRBD1 or TRBD2 (6 bases each). V was clipped by 5 bases and J by 10 bases, with 27 bases between them. CDR1 and CDR2 from the germline V gene are SGHAT and FQDESV (reference sequence). This CDR3 comprises 17 residues.